The rows below give T cell receptor beta chains drawn from one sample of a study of T-cell reconstitution after alpha-beta-depleted transplantation in children. Each CDR3 protein is one row after TCRdb ran MiXCR on the PCR reads. The data contain hundreds of thousands of distinct CDR3 sequences, 20% to 30% of them singletons. This specimen was PBMCs, mostly from graft donor cells, taken 360 days after TCRalphabeta/CD19-depleted stem cell transplant. The receptors were sampled from a female patient aged 2-9 years who had a stem cell transplant for congenital amegakaryocytic thrombocytopenia, so the T cells may come from the graft donor. Each CDR3 is given with its conserved first and last residue. D genes are given only for firm matches. Rows may omit the clone size; those that give it use once, few, many or a size class.

NA | TRBJ2-2 | TRBD1 | TRBV6-1 | CASSRDRGRGTGELFF | TGTGCCAGCAGCAGGGACAGGGGGAGGGGAACCGGGGAGCTGTTTTTT
NA | TRBJ2-1 | NA | TRBV7-3 | CASSLGPGEATYNEQFF | TGTGCCAGCAGCTTGGGACCAGGTGAGGCCACCTACAATGAGCAGTTCTTC
few | TRBJ2-2 | TRBD1 | TRBV3-1 | CASSQRGRQGPGELFF | TGTGCCAGCAGCCAAAGGGGGCGACAGGGGCCCGGGGAGCTGTTTTTT
NA | TRBJ1-1 | NA | TRBV6-5 | CASSRGLTEAFF | TGTGCCAGCAGTAGAGGACTCACTGAAGCTTTCTTT
NA | TRBJ1-4 | NA | TRBV5-1 | CASSLAGGGGEKLFF | TGCGCCAGCAGCTTGGCCGGCGGGGGCGGTGAAAAACTGTTTTTT
few | TRBJ2-3 | TRBD1 | TRBV6-5 | CATTGGSDTQYF | TGTGCCACTACAGGGGGCTCAGATACGCAGTATTTT
NA | TRBJ1-6 | NA | TRBV28 | CASSPPGAINSPLHF | TGTGCCAGCAGTCCCCCGGGAGCCATCAATTCACCCCTCCACTTT
NA | TRBJ2-1 | TRBD2 | TRBV5-1 | CASSFISGGGYNEQFF | TGCGCCAGCAGCTTCATTAGCGGGGGGGGTTACAATGAGCAGTTCTTC
few | TRBJ2-2 | NA | TRBV6-2/TRBV6-3 | CASSPLGLMSLPTGELFF | TGTGCCAGCAGCCCTTTAGGACTTATGAGCCTGCCCACCGGGGAGCTGTTTTTT
few | TRBJ2-1 | NA | TRBV21-1 | CASRLAGGHNEQFF | TGTGCCAGCAGGTTAGCGGGGGGCCACAATGAGCAGTTCTTC
NA | TRBJ1-2 | NA | TRBV28 | CASSFRQVHGYTF | TGTGCCAGCAGTTTTAGGCAGGTCCATGGCTACACCTTC